One sample yielded the 24 T cell receptor beta chains listed below, sequenced in a study of long-term antiretroviral therapy in people with HIV. With survey level as its setting, the immunoSEQ assay was v3.0. Produced via immunoSEQ multiplex PCR; TCRdb's table is partial and in-frame only. The data contain about 21,000 clones, 87% of them singletons. The sample here was unsorted PBMCs, taken 0.2 years before starting antiretroviral therapy. Receptors originate from a young man with HIV.

This sequence joins TRBV6-5 and TRBJ2-7; TRBD1 is a possible D gene (5 bases). Trimming removed 3 bases at V and 5 bases at J, with 14 bases between. The germline CDR1 and CDR2 sequences are MNHEY and SVGAGI. CDR3 length: 14 amino acids. CDR3 loop: CASSYGRELDEQYF. The CDR3 bases are TGTGCCAGCAGTTATGGCAGGGAATTAGACGAGCAGTACTTC.

This chain links TRBV13 with TRBJ2-2; D is ambiguous. This CDR3 has 11 residues. Trimming cost V 1 base and J 7 bases, with 1 base left between them. Germline CDR1 reads PRHDT; CDR2 reads FYEKMQ (reference sequence). The DNA for the CDR3 is TGTGCCAGCAGCTTAGTCGGGGAGCTGTTTTTT. Amino acid sequence: CASSLVGELFF.

The chain links TRBV4-1 to TRBJ1-1; D call uncertain. Germline CDR1 and CDR2: MGHRA and YSYEKL. The CDR3 has 15 amino acids. The V and J ends lost 0 bases and 4 bases respectively, with 12 bases between them. The CDR3 here is CASSQETSEVTEAFF. In DNA, the CDR3 is TGCGCCAGCAGCCAAGAGACATCGGAGGTCACTGAAGCTTTCTTT.

The rearrangement uses TRBV9 and TRBJ2-7; TRBD1 might be the D (6 bases). Per the germline V gene, CDR1 is SGDLS and CDR2 is YYNGEE. The CDR3 has 16 residues. Trimming removed 0 bases at V and 0 bases at J, with 13 bases between. This chain's CDR3 is CASSVEDSPSSYEQYF. The CDR3 coding sequence is TGTGCCAGCAGCGTAGAGGACAGCCCCAGCTCCTACGAGCAGTACTTC.

The chain has TRBV6-6 and TRBJ1-3; D is ambiguous. The CDR3 loop spans 15 amino acids. Per germline, CDR1 MNHNY and CDR2 SVGAGI (reference sequence). The V end lost 0 bases, the J end lost 3 bases, and 9 bases lay between the germline ends. CDR3 nucleotide sequence: TGTGCCAGCAGTTACTCGGCAGCTCGTGGAAACACCATATATTTT. Protein sequence: CASSYSAARGNTIYF.

A few counts support this clone. The chain recombines TRBV5-1 with TRBJ2-5; D tentatively reads TRBD1 or TRBD2 (5 bases each). Germline V lookup: CDR1 SGHRS, CDR2 YFSETQ. Trimming cost V 0 bases and J 5 bases, with 8 bases left between them. The CDR3 is made up of 13 amino acids. CDR3 sequence reads: CASSLGGEETQYF. CDR3 in DNA: TGCGCCAGCAGCTTGGGAGGGGAGGAGACCCAGTACTTC.

The chain carries TRBV7-3 and TRBJ2-3; D is ambiguous. Trimming left V 5 bases short and J 4 bases short, with 10 bases between. Per the germline V gene, CDR1 is SGHTA and CDR2 is FQGTGA. The CDR3 extends over 13 amino acids. CDR3 DNA sequence: TGTGCCAGCAGCCCCATGGGCTCAGATACGCAGTATTTT. The encoded protein is CASSPMGSDTQYF.

The chain links TRBV4-1 to TRBJ2-3, with 15 bases fitting TRBD2. This CDR3 contains 19 residues. The V gene's germline CDR1 is MGHRA and CDR2 YSYEKL. J gave up 1 base and V 2 bases, and 7 bases lay outside the gene matches. CDR3 sequence reads: CASSQLGLAGGEGTDTQYF. The CDR3 bases are TGCGCCAGCAGCCAATTAGGACTAGCGGGGGGGGAAGGCACAGATACGCAGTATTTT.

The V call is TRBV19, the J call TRBJ1-2; TRBD1 matches 8 bases. Germline trimming cut 7 bases from V and 4 bases from J; bases unmatched to any gene: 8. The CDR3 contains 14 residues. The germline gives CDR1 LNHDA, CDR2 SQIVND (reference sequence). The CDR3 nucleotides read TGTGCCAGTATGGGTGAACAGGGGGGCTATGGCTACACCTTC. Encoded protein: CASMGEQGGYGYTF.

This chain links TRBV6-1 with TRBJ1-4, with 8 nucleotides matching TRBD1. V was pared by 4 bases and J by 4 bases, with 8 bases of the junction left unmatched. Germline lookup yields CDR1 MNHNS and CDR2 SASEGT. The CDR3 spans 16 residues. The CDR3: CASSVRQGSHNEKLFF. The CDR3 bases are TGTGCCAGCAGTGTTCGACAGGGGTCCCATAATGAAAAACTGTTTTTT.

This chain uses TRBV5-6 with TRBJ2-7; D is perhaps TRBD1 or TRBD2 (6 bases each). V was shortened by 2 bases and J by 0 bases, with 9 bases between the two germline ends. The germline CDR1 and CDR2 sequences are SGHDT and YYEEEE. The CDR3 length is 14 residues. CDR3 DNA sequence: TGTGCCAGCAGCTTAGGGGGGTCCTCCTACGAGCAGTACTTC. This codes for CASSLGGSSYEQYF.

The table lists this clone with a few counts. The DNA for the CDR3 is TGTGCCAGCAGCTTAGTTGGGGTCTACACCTTC. Its translation: CASSLVGVYTF. The chain has TRBV7-2 and TRBJ1-2; D gene uncertain. CDR1 and CDR2 from the germline V gene are SGHTA and FQGNSA. The CDR3 is 11 amino acids. Trimming removed 1 base at V and 10 bases at J, with 7 bases between.

The chain carries TRBV7-9 and TRBJ2-3; perhaps TRBD1 as D (5 bases). The CDR3 is 13 amino acids. V was shortened by 5 bases and J by 4 bases, with 10 bases between the two germline ends. CDR1 is SEHNR, CDR2 FQNEAQ, per germline (reference sequence). The CDR3 sequence is CASSQEGADTQYF. In DNA form, the CDR3 reads TGTGCCAGCAGCCAGGAAGGGGCAGATACGCAGTATTTT.

This chain links TRBV27 with TRBJ2-3; D is unclear. V shed 7 bases and J shed 3 bases, with 17 bases lying between them. CDR1 and CDR2 from the germline V gene are MNHEY and SMNVEV (reference sequence). The CDR3 is made up of 15 amino acids. This chain's CDR3 is CASTERDGRTDTQYF. CDR3 coding DNA: TGTGCCAGCACCGAGAGAGATGGAAGGACAGATACGCAGTATTTT.

In this sample, this clone is medium-sized (0.01 to 0.1%). The chain recombines TRBV7-8 with TRBJ1-1; a weak D match, TRBD1 (5 bases). Germline V CDR1 and CDR2: SGHVS, FQNEAQ. Between the trimmed V and J ends, which lost 7 bases and 2 bases, there was a span of 14 bases. The CDR3 contains 14 residues. CDR3 bases: TGTGCCAGCACCCCCGGGGCCCGAAACACTGAAGCTTTCTTT. Encoded protein: CASTPGARNTEAFF.

The chain is built from TRBV11-2 and TRBJ1-1; D is perhaps TRBD1 (6 bases). The CDR3 has 14 amino acids. V lost 5 bases and J 0 bases, leaving 10 bases between the germline ends. CDR1 is SGHAT, CDR2 FQNNGV, per germline. This CDR3 reads CASSPDRMNTEAFF. The CDR3 coding sequence is TGTGCCAGCAGCCCTGACAGGATGAACACTGAAGCTTTCTTT. Full variable domain (missing parts from reference TRBV11-2 and TRBJ1-1): EAGVAQSPRYKIIEKRQSVAFWCNPISGHATLYWYQQILGQGPKLLIQFQNNGVVDDSQLPKDRFSAERLKGVDSTLKIQPAKLEDSAVYLCASSPDRMNTEAFFGQGTRLTVV.

This chain uses TRBV7-2 with TRBJ2-5, with D unclear. The CDR3 contains 12 residues. Looked up from germline, CDR1 is SGHTA and CDR2 is FQGNSA. V was clipped by 1 base and J by 6 bases, with 6 bases between them. The CDR3 sequence: CASSLGLKTQYF. The CDR3 nucleotides read TGTGCCAGCAGCTTAGGGTTGAAGACCCAGTACTTC. Combining the CDR3 with reference TRBV7-2 and TRBJ2-5 gives the whole variable domain GAGVSQSPSNKVTEKGKDVELRCDPISGHTALYWYRQSLGQGLEFLIYFQGNSAPDKSGLPSDRFSAERTGGSVSTLTIQRTQQEDSAVYLCASSLGLKTQYFGPGTRLLVL.

This clone ranks as large (0.1 to 1%). CDR3 sequence reads: CASSELTGPQPQHF. CDR3 nucleotide sequence: TGTGCCAGCAGTGAACTGACAGGGCCGCAGCCCCAGCATTTT. The genes are TRBV2 and TRBJ1-5, with 7 bases aligning to TRBD1. Germline CDR1 SNHLY, CDR2 FYNNEI. With V trimmed by 2 bases and J by 7 bases, 5 bases remained unmatched. The CDR3 length is 14 residues.

The chain recombines TRBV5-1 with TRBJ2-5; D not certain. Per germline, CDR1 SGHRS and CDR2 YFSETQ. This CDR3 is built from 12 residues. Trimming pared 4 bases from V and 2 bases from J, leaving 6 bases between. CDR3 nucleotide sequence: TGCGCCAGCAGCGCCGGACAAGAGACCCAGTACTTC. It codes for CASSAGQETQYF.

The V call is TRBV19, the J call TRBJ1-1; D not resolved. Germline loops: CDR1 LNHDA, CDR2 SQIVND (reference sequence). V was pared by 5 bases and J by 0 bases, with 10 bases between. This CDR3 spans 14 amino acids. CDR3 sequence reads: CASSFQTLNTEAFF. Here the CDR3 DNA reads TGTGCCAGTAGTTTCCAGACTTTGAACACTGAAGCTTTCTTT.

V and J are TRBV9 and TRBJ1-3; 11 bases match TRBD1. The CDR3 runs to 18 residues. The ends lost 1 base at V and 1 base at J; junction bases unmatched: 7. Germline V gene data show CDR1 as SGDLS and CDR2 as YYNGEE. The CDR3 DNA follows: TGTGCCAGCAGCGTATTACCGGGACAGGGGGTTTCTGGAAACACCATATATTTT. Its translation is CASSVLPGQGVSGNTIYF.

This clone was observed a few times. An end of the junction does not agree with germline; a read error may underlie this. V and J are TRBV10-3 and TRBJ2-3; TRBD2 matches 8 bases. The CDR3 covers 15 residues. Germline lookup yields CDR1 ENHRY and CDR2 SYGVKD. CDR3 residues: CASSYSGGAGDTQYF. Written as DNA, the CDR3 is TGTGCCAGCAGTTACTCGGGGGGGGCGGGAGATACGCAGTATTTT.

V is TRBV30 and J is TRBJ2-7; D is possibly TRBD1 or TRBD2 (6 bases each). This CDR3 has 13 amino acids. Trimming removed 5 bases from V and 4 bases from J, with 15 bases in between. The germline CDR1 and CDR2 sequences are GTSNPN and SVGIG (reference sequence). The CDR3 loop reads CAWGGLQIYEQYF. For the CDR3, the DNA is TGTGCCTGGGGGGGGCTGCAAATTTACGAGCAGTACTTC.

CDR3 sequence (DNA): TGTGCCAGCAGCCCTAGCGGGGGGGCGAGTGGCGAGCAGTTCTTC. Protein product: CASSPSGGASGEQFF. The chain is built from TRBV7-8 and TRBJ2-1; 12 nucleotides line up with TRBD2. Looked up from germline, CDR1 is SGHVS and CDR2 is FQNEAQ. Trimming at V came to 5 bases and at J to 10 bases, leaving 9 bases not matched to a gene. This CDR3 spans 15 amino acids.